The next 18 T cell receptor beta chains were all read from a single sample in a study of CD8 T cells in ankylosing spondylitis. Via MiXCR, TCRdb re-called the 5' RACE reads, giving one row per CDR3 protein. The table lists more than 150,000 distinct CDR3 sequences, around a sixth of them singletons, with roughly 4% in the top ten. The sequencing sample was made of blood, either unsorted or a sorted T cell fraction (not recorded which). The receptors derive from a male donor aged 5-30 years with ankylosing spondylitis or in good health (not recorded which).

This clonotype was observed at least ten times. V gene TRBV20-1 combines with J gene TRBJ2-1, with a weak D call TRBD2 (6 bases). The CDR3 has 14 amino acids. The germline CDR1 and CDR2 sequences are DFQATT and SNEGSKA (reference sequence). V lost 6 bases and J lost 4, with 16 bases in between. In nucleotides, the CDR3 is TGCAGTGCCGGGGGAGTAATGCTGTACAATGAGCAGTTCTTC. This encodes CSAGGVMLYNEQFF.

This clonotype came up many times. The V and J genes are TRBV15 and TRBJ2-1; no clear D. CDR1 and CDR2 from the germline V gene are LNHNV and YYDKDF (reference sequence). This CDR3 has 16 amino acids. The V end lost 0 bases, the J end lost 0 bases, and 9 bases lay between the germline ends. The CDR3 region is CATSRESISSYNEQFF. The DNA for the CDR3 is TGTGCCACCAGCAGAGAGTCGATCAGCTCCTACAATGAGCAGTTCTTC.

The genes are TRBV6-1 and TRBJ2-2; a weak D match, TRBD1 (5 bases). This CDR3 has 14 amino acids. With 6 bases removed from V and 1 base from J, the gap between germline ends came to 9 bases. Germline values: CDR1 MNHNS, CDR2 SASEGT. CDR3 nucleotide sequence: TGTGCCAGCAGGAGGCAGGGGAACACCGGGGAGCTGTTTTTT. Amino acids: CASRRQGNTGELFF.

This CDR3 is CASSQTQGMNTEAFF. The CDR3, as DNA: TGTGCCAGCAGTCAAACTCAGGGGATGAACACTGAAGCTTTCTTT. This chain links TRBV6-6 with TRBJ1-1; a weak D match, TRBD1 (6 bases). V lost 5 bases and J 0 bases, leaving 13 bases between the germline ends. Looked up from germline, CDR1 is MNHNY and CDR2 is SVGAGI (reference sequence). CDR3 length: 15 residues.

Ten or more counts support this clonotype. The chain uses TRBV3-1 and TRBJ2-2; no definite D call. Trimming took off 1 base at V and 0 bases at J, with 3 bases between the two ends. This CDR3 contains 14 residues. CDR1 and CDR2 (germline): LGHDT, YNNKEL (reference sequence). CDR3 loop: CASSQGTNTGELFF. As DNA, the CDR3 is TGTGCCAGCAGCCAAGGAACGAACACCGGGGAGCTGTTTTTT.

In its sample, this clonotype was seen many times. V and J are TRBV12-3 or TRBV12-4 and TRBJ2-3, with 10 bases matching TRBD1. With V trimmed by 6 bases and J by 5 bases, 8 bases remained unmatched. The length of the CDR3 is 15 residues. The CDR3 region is CASSWAGTGVDTQYF. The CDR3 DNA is TGTGCCAGCAGCTGGGCCGGGACAGGGGTAGATACGCAGTATTTT.

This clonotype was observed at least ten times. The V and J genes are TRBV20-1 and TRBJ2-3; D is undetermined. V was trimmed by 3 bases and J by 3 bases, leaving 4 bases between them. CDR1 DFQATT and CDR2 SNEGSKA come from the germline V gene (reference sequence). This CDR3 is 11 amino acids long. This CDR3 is CSARETDTQYF. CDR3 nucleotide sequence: TGCAGTGCTAGGGAAACAGATACGCAGTATTTT.

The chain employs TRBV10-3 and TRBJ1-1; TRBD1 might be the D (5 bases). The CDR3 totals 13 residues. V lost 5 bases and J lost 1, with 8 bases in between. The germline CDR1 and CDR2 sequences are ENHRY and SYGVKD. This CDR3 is CAISTGGNTEAFF. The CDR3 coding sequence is TGTGCCATCAGTACAGGAGGGAACACTGAAGCTTTCTTT.

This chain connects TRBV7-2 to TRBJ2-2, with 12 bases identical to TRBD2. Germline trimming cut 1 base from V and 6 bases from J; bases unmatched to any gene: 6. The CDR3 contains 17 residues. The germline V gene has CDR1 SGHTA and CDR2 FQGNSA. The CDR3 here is CASSLGLAGVKAGELFF. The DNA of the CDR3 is TGTGCCAGCAGCTTAGGACTAGCGGGAGTAAAGGCCGGGGAGCTGTTTTTT.

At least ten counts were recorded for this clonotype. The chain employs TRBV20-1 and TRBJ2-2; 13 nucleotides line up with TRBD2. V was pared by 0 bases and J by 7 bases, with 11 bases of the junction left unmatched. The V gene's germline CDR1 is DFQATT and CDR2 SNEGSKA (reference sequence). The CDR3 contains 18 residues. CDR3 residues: CSARDPGLAGPKGGELFF. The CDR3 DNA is TGCAGTGCTAGAGATCCGGGACTAGCGGGACCTAAAGGCGGGGAGCTGTTTTTT.

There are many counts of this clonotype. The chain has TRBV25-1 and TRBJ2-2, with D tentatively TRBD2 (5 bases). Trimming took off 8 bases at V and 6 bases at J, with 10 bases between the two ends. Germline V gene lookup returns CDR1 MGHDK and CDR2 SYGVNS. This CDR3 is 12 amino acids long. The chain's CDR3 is CASRGYPGELFF. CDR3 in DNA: TGTGCCAGCCGGGGATATCCCGGGGAGCTGTTTTTT.

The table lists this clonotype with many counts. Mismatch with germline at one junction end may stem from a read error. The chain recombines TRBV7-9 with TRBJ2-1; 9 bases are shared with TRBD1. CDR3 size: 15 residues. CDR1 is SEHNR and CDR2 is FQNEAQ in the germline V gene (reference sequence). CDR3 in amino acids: CASSLALSGGQGPLF. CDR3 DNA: TGTGCCAGCAGCTTAGCGCTTAGTGGGGGACAGGGCCCTCTCTTC.

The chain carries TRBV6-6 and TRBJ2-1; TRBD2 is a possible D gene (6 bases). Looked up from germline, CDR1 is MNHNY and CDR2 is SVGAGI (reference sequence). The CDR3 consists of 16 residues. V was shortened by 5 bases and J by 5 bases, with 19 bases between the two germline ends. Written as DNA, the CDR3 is TGTGCCAGCAGTAATCCTCTAGCGAACAAAAACAATGAGCAGTTCTTC. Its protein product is CASSNPLANKNNEQFF.

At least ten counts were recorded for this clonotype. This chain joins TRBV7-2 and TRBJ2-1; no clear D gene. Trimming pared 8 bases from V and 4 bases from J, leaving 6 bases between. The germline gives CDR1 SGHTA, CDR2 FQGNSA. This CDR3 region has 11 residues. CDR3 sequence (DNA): TGTGCCAGCGAGAGTTACAATGAGCAGTTCTTC. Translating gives CASESYNEQFF.

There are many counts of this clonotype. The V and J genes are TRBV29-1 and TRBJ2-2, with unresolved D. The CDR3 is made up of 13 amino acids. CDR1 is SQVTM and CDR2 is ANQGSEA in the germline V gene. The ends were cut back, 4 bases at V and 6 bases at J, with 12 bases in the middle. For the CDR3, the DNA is TGCAGCGTTGCCAATTCTTTGGCCGGGGAGCTGTTTTTT. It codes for CSVANSLAGELFF.

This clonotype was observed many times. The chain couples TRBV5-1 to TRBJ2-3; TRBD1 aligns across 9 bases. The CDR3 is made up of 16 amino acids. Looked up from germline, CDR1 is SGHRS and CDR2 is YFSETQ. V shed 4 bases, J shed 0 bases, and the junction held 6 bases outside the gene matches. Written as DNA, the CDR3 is TGCGCCAGCAGCCAAACAGGGGGCCCGAGCACAGATACGCAGTATTTT. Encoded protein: CASSQTGGPSTDTQYF.

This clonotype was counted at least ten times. CDR3 bases: TGCGCCAGCAGCCCGGACAGGGATGGAACCGGGGAGCTGTTTTTT. Amino acids: CASSPDRDGTGELFF. This chain uses TRBV5-1 with TRBJ2-2; 8 bases fit TRBD1. Losses at the gene ends were 4 bases for V and 5 bases for J; bases not matched to a gene: 7. Germline assignment: CDR1 SGHRS and CDR2 YFSETQ. The CDR3 is 15 amino acids. Together with reference TRBV5-1 and TRBJ2-2, the CDR3 gives the full variable domain: KAGVTQTPRYLIKTRGQQVTLSCSPISGHRSVSWYQQTPGQGLQFLFEYFSETQRNKGNFPGRFSGRQFSNSRSEMNVSTLELGDSALYLCASSPDRDGTGELFFGEGSRLTVL.

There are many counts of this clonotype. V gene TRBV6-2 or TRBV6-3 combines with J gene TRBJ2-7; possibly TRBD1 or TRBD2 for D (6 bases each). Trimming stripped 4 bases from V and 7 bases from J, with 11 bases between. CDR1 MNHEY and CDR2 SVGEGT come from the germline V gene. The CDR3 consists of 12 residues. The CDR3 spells CASSFGGPEQYF. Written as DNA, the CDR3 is TGTGCCAGCAGTTTTGGGGGGCCGGAGCAGTACTTC.